The text below deals with one TCR beta chain. Its antigen is unknown. Treatment described: roughly 10-day PBMC culture with coronavirus spike peptide pools or control peptides (ViraFEST assay). Collection of the unexposed donor's CD4+ T cells took place before the COVID-19 pandemic (2011-2018). For ViraFEST, peptide pools expanded antigen-specific T cells, after which the TCRs were sequenced. The germline gives CDR1 MDHEN, CDR2 SYDVKM. The CDR3 has 14 residues. Trimming left V 6 bases short and J 5 bases short, with 11 bases between. Cultured CD4+ T cell DNA underwent sequencing with the Oncomine TCR Beta short-read assay. Cultured CD4+ T cells yielded the extracted genomic DNA. TCRdb re-called the PCR reads through MiXCR, storing one row per CDR3 protein. This sample yields approximately 11,000 distinct CDR3 sequences, of which 37% are seen a single time; 16% belongs to the top ten. This sample is part of a study of vaccination and CD4 T cells after COVID-19. Background on the study: Six male and four female convalescents took part, two of them Hispanic.

General study results and limits: Although the median of SARS-CoV-2-reactive clonotypes rose from around 20 to 38, the change was not significant. Convalescent patient numbers were relatively low, with no early post-infection timepoints.

The sequencing input was CD4+ T cells from blood, cultured in vitro. The V gene is TRBV28, the J gene TRBJ1-6, with D perhaps matching TRBD1 (6 bases). The receptor's source is a human donor in good health. CDR3 in DNA: TGTGCCAGCAGGCAGGGGCCCCATAATTCACCCCTCCACTTT. It is translated as CASRQGPHNSPLHF.